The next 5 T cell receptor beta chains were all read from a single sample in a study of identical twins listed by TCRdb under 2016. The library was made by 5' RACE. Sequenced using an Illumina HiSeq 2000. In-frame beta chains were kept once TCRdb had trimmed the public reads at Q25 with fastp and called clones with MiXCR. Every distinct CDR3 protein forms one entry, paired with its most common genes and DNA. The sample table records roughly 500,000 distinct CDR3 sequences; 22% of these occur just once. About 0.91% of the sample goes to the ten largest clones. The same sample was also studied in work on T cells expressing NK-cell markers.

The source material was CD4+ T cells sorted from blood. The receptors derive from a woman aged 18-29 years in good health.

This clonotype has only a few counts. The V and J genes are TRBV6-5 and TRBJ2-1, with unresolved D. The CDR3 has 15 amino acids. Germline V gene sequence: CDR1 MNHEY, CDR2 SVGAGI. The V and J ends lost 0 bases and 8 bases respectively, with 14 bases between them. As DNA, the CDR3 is TGTGCCAGCAGTTACTCGAGACTGGAAGTACATGAGCAGTTCTTC. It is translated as CASSYSRLEVHEQFF.

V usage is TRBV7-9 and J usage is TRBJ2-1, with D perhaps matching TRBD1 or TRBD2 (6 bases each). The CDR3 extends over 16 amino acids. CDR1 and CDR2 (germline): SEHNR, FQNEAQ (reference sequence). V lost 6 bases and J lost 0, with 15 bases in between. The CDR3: CASSPRGAFSYNEQFF. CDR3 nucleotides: TGTGCCAGCAGTCCAAGGGGGGCCTTCTCCTACAATGAGCAGTTCTTC.

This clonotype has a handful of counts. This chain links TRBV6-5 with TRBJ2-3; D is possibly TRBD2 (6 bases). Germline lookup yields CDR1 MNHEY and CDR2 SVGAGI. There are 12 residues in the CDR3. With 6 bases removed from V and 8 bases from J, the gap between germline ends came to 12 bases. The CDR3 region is CASRASVGTQYF. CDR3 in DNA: TGTGCCAGCAGGGCTAGCGTAGGTACGCAGTATTTT.

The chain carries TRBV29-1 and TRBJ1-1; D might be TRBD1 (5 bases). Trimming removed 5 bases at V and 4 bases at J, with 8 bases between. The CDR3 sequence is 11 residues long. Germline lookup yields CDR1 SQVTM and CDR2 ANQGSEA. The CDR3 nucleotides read TGCAGCGTTCTCGACAGCACTGAAGCTTTCTTT. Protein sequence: CSVLDSTEAFF. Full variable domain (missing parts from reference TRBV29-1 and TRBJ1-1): SAVISQKPSRDICQRGTSLTIQCQVDSQVTMMFWYRQQPGQSLTLIATANQGSEATYESGFVIDKFPISRPNLTFSTLTVSNMSPEDSSIYLCSVLDSTEAFFGQGTRLTVV.

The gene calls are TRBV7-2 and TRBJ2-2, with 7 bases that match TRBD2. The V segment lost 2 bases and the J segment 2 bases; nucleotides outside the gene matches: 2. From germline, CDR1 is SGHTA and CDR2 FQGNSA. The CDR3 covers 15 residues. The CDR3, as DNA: TGTGCCAGCAGCTTACAGCGGGATAACACCGGGGAGCTGTTTTTT. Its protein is CASSLQRDNTGELFF. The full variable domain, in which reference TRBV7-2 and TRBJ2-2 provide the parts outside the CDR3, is GAGVSQSPSNKVTEKGKDVELRCDPISGHTALYWYRQSLGQGLEFLIYFQGNSAPDKSGLPSDRFSAERTGGSVSTLTIQRTQQEDSAVYLCASSLQRDNTGELFFGEGSRLTVL.